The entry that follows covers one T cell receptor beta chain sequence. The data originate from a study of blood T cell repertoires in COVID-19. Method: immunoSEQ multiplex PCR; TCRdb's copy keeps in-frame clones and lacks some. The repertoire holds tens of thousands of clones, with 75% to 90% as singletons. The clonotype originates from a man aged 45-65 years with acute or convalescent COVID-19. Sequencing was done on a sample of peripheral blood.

This CDR3 is CASSAGDIDTQYF. CDR3 DNA sequence: TGCGCCAGCAGCGCAGGGGATATCGATACGCAGTATTTT. The chain employs TRBV4-3 and TRBJ2-3, with D maybe TRBD1 (6 bases). V was pared by 5 bases and J by 6 bases, with 12 bases between. The germline V gene has CDR1 LGHNA and CDR2 YSLEER. There are 13 residues in the CDR3.